Each of the 25 T cell receptor beta chains below was sequenced from the same sample in a study of blood T cells in healthy people across ages. The use of a sample-barcoded 5' primer and a J-beta primer mix characterized a second PCR of roughly 6 to 11 cycles. TCRdb reanalysed the 5' RACE reads using MiXCR and keeps one entry per CDR3 protein. This sample has about 800,000 distinct CDR3 sequences, with just under 25% found just once. The same sample was also used in a study of T cells of mothers and their children.

The sequenced sample was blood. All receptors derive from a boy younger than 18 in good health.

A word on this clonotype: This clone may be a read error of a much larger clone one base away. This chain joins TRBV6-1 and TRBJ2-5, with TRBD2 identical over 12 bases. The CDR3 runs 18 residues. Per germline, CDR1 MNHNS and CDR2 SASEGT. The CDR3 here is CVSSAQTSGGYTQETQYF. CDR3 nucleotide sequence: TGTGTCAGCAGTGCCCAGACTAGCGGGGGTTATACCCAAGAGACCCAGTACTTC.

The V gene is TRBV2, the J gene TRBJ2-7; 7 nucleotides agree with TRBD1. V was clipped by 4 bases and J by 6 bases; unmatched bases: 9. This CDR3 comprises 14 residues. The germline V gene encodes CDR1 SNHLY and CDR2 FYNNEI. CDR3 residues: CASSVGQGVGEQYF. The CDR3 DNA reads TGTGCCAGCAGTGTCGGGCAGGGGGTAGGCGAGCAGTACTTC.

This clonotype was observed a handful of times. The rearrangement links TRBV5-1 to TRBJ1-4, with a tentative D call TRBD1 (5 bases). Trimming stripped 2 bases from V and 7 bases from J, with 12 bases between. The CDR3 spans 14 residues. Germline V gene lookup returns CDR1 SGHRS and CDR2 YFSETQ. The CDR3 DNA reads as TGCGCCAGCAGCTTAACCCTCGGGGGTGAAAAACTGTTTTTT. It encodes CASSLTLGGEKLFF.

This clonotype appeared a few times. The chain joins TRBV4-3 to TRBJ2-6; TRBD2 aligns across 8 bases. The CDR3 length is 19 residues. With V trimmed by 1 base and J by 0 bases, 8 bases remained unmatched. CDR1 and CDR2 (germline): LGHNA, YSLEER. CDR3 protein: CASSQVWTSLSSGANVLTF. The CDR3 nucleotides read TGCGCCAGCAGCCAAGTCTGGACTAGCCTCAGCTCTGGGGCCAACGTCCTGACTTTC.

The chain uses TRBV25-1 and TRBJ2-7; tentatively, D is TRBD1 (6 bases). The CDR3 is 14 amino acids. V gave up 10 bases and J gave up 2 bases, with 18 bases separating them. Looked up from germline, CDR1 is MGHDK and CDR2 is SYGVNS. The DNA of the CDR3 is TGTGCCACCAAATACTCCGGGACAACCTACGAGCAGTACTTC. Protein: CATKYSGTTYEQYF.

The V call is TRBV27, the J call TRBJ2-4; D is perhaps TRBD2 (6 bases). This CDR3 comprises 14 residues. Trimming removed 3 bases at V and 7 bases at J, with 13 bases between. The germline V gene encodes CDR1 MNHEY and CDR2 SMNVEV (reference sequence). The CDR3 reads CASSLTRLVNIQYF. CDR3 DNA: TGTGCCAGCAGTTTGACTAGACTAGTGAACATTCAGTACTTC.

This clonotype was found a few times. The J gene is TRBJ2-1, the V gene TRBV4-1; unclear D gene. This CDR3 region has 17 residues. The V gene's germline CDR1 is MGHRA and CDR2 YSYEKL. Deletions cut 2 bases from V and 5 bases from J, with 19 bases between. In DNA, the CDR3 is TGCGCCAGCAGCCAAAGCCTCGCTAGGAATGGGGACAATGAGCAGTTCTTC. This codes for CASSQSLARNGDNEQFF.

This chain links TRBV6-5 with TRBJ2-1; unclear D gene. V lost 8 bases and J 8 bases, leaving 16 bases between the germline ends. Germline CDR1 and CDR2: MNHEY and SVGAGI. CDR3 length: 13 residues. In DNA form, the CDR3 reads TGTGCCAGCGCCCGGAGAAGTTTCGATGAGCAGTTCTTC. Its translation is CASARRSFDEQFF.

The chain has TRBV5-1 and TRBJ2-7; the D gene could be TRBD1 or TRBD2 (5 bases each). Germline V gene data show CDR1 as SGHRS and CDR2 as YFSETQ. The V gene lost 4 bases and the J gene lost 1 base, with 18 bases spanning the gap. CDR3 length equals 16 residues. Here the CDR3 DNA reads TGCGCCAGCAGCCCGGAGGTGACAGAACTTTCCTACGAGCAGTACTTC. Its protein is CASSPEVTELSYEQYF.

The J gene is TRBJ1-6, the V gene TRBV5-1; a weak D match, TRBD1 (5 bases). This CDR3 comprises 15 residues. The germline gives CDR1 SGHRS, CDR2 YFSETQ. Trimming removed 0 bases from V and 6 bases from J, with 10 bases in between. CDR3 sequence (DNA): TGCGCCAGCAGCTTGGATCCGGGACCTAATTCACCCCTCCACTTT. Translating it yields CASSLDPGPNSPLHF.

This clonotype was detected only a few times. The CDR3 DNA reads TGTGCCAGCACCCTCCCGGGCAATGAGCAGTTCTTC. This encodes CASTLPGNEQFF. The gene calls are TRBV28 and TRBJ2-5; D not certain. Gene TRBJ2-1 matches the end of the DNA better, so the J call may be wrong. Germline CDR1 MDHEN, CDR2 SYDVKM. The CDR3 extends over 12 amino acids.

This clonotype was picked up a small number of times. The rearrangement joins TRBV19 to TRBJ2-3; D remains ambiguous. Trimming removed 1 base from V and 3 bases from J, with 8 bases in between. The CDR3 consists of 14 residues. Germline loops: CDR1 LNHDA, CDR2 SQIVND (reference sequence). The CDR3 loop reads CASSIAYATDTQYF. CDR3 in DNA: TGTGCCAGTAGTATAGCGTACGCGACAGATACGCAGTATTTT.

This rearrangement joins TRBV4-3 to TRBJ2-3, with 11 bases lining up with TRBD1. The CDR3 is 15 amino acids. Germline V CDR1 and CDR2: LGHNA, YSLEER. V dropped 3 bases and J dropped 2; count of bases not matched to a gene: 1. The CDR3 DNA sequence: TGCGCCAGCAGCCAGGACAGGGGGCTCACAGATACGCAGTATTTT. This sequence encodes CASSQDRGLTDTQYF.

J is TRBJ1-2 and V is TRBV6-5, with 9 bases identical to TRBD1. The germline gives CDR1 MNHEY, CDR2 SVGAGI. V dropped 10 bases and J dropped 6; count of bases not matched to a gene: 9. The CDR3 is 13 amino acids. The CDR3 DNA is TGTGCCACCCATCGGGGACAGGGTGATGGCTACACCTTC. Its translation: CATHRGQGDGYTF.

The V gene is TRBV29-1, the J gene TRBJ2-5; D perhaps matches TRBD1 (6 bases). The CDR3 has 14 residues. Germline-derived CDR1 and CDR2 are SQVTM and ANQGSEA. V was trimmed by 6 bases and J by 5 bases, leaving 19 bases between them. CDR3 sequence: CSVAGTMTIETQYF. The DNA of the CDR3 is TGCAGCGTCGCTGGGACAATGACTATTGAGACCCAGTACTTC.

V usage is TRBV18 and J usage is TRBJ2-3; D is undetermined. CDR1 and CDR2 (germline): KGHSH, LQKENI. V lost 3 bases to trimming and J lost 6 bases, with 13 bases between them. CDR3 length equals 14 residues. The CDR3, as DNA: TGTGCCAGCTCACCTTACTCCTCCGGGGATACGCAGTATTTT. Translating it yields CASSPYSSGDTQYF.

The chain carries TRBV15 and TRBJ2-3, with TRBD2 matching 7 bases. V gave up 8 bases and J gave up 3 bases; unmatched junction bases: 8. CDR3 length equals 14 residues. Germline V gene data show CDR1 as LNHNV and CDR2 as YYDKDF (reference sequence). The CDR3 loop reads CATSWRGRTDTQYF. CDR3 nucleotide sequence: TGTGCCACCTCCTGGCGGGGGAGGACAGATACGCAGTATTTT.

As regards this clonotype: One junction end does not reproduce the germline sequence, and a read error may be involved. CDR3 DNA sequence: TGTGCCAGCAGTTCCCTCCCGGGGGTACAAGAAACCCAGTACTTC. Translating it yields CASSSLPGVQETQYF. V usage is TRBV28 and J usage is TRBJ2-5; tentatively, D is TRBD2 (6 bases). The germline CDR1 and CDR2 sequences are MDHEN and SYDVKM. The CDR3 runs 15 residues.

This clonotype turned up a few times. The chain recombines TRBV15 with TRBJ1-5; 8 positions match TRBD1. V gave up 5 bases and J gave up 8 bases; unmatched junction bases: 14. The CDR3 is 16 amino acids. Per the germline V gene, CDR1 is LNHNV and CDR2 is YYDKDF (reference sequence). CDR3 loop: CATSFPTGGLDKPQHF. The CDR3 region has the DNA TGTGCCACCAGCTTCCCAACAGGGGGTTTGGATAAGCCCCAGCATTTT.

V and J are TRBV28 and TRBJ1-2, with D uncertain. CDR1 and CDR2 from the germline V gene are MDHEN and SYDVKM. V gave up 5 bases and J gave up 5 bases, with 6 bases separating them. The CDR3 consists of 11 residues. The CDR3 reads CASSRPYGYTF. The CDR3 DNA is TGTGCCAGCAGTCGGCCTTATGGCTACACCTTC.

The sample holds a few counts of this clonotype. The genes are TRBV4-1 and TRBJ1-5; D unclear. Germline V CDR1 and CDR2: MGHRA, YSYEKL. The V end was cut by 0 bases, the J end by 5 bases, with 11 bases between. CDR3 length: 15 amino acids. In DNA form, the CDR3 reads TGCGCCAGCAGCCAAGATCCGGGAAGGCATCAGCCCCAGCATTTT. Amino acids: CASSQDPGRHQPQHF.

The chain combines TRBV29-1 with TRBJ2-7; D might be TRBD1 (6 bases). Germline CDR1 is SQVTM and CDR2 is ANQGSEA. This CDR3 is 15 amino acids long. Between the trimmed V and J ends, which lost 4 bases and 4 bases, there was a span of 20 bases. DNA for the CDR3: TGCAGCGTTGTCGAGGGGGAGATTCCAGGGTACGAGCAGTACTTC. It specifies CSVVEGEIPGYEQYF.

This clonotype appeared once. This chain links TRBV12-3 or TRBV12-4 with TRBJ2-7, with 10 positions matching TRBD1. CDR3 length equals 15 residues. The V and J ends lost 9 bases and 5 bases, in that order; junction bases with no gene match: 13. CDR3 DNA: TGTGCCAGTTTCGGGGGAGGACAGGGGGGACACGAGCAGTACTTC. This codes for CASFGGGQGGHEQYF.

The chain employs TRBV7-8 and TRBJ1-5; D is unclear. V was cut by 1 base and J by 3 bases, with 7 bases left in between. The CDR3 is made up of 14 amino acids. Germline V gives CDR1 SGHVS, CDR2 FQNEAQ. DNA for the CDR3: TGTGCCAGCAGCTTAGTGCCCGCCAATCAGCCCCAGCATTTT. Protein sequence: CASSLVPANQPQHF.

The gene calls are TRBV19 and TRBJ2-5; D might be TRBD2 (6 bases). The V and J ends lost 4 bases and 0 bases respectively, with 15 bases between them. Per the germline V gene, CDR1 is LNHDA and CDR2 is SQIVND (reference sequence). The CDR3 covers 16 residues. CDR3: CASSNENRLDQETQYF. CDR3 coding DNA: TGTGCCAGTAGTAATGAGAATCGACTAGACCAAGAGACCCAGTACTTC.